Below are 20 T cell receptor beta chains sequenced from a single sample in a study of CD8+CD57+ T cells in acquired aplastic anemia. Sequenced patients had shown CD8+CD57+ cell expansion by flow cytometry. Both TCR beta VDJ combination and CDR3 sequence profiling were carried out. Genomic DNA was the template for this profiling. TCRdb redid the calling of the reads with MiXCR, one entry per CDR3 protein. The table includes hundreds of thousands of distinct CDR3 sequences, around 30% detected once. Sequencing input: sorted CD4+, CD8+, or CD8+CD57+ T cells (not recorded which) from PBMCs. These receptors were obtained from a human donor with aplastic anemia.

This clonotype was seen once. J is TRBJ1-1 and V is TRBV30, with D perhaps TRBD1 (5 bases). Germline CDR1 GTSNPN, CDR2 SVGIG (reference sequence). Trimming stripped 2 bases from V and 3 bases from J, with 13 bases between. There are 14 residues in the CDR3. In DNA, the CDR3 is TGTGCCTGGAGTCAGGGCGGGGGGTACACTGAAGCTTTCTTT. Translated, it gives CAWSQGGGYTEAFF.

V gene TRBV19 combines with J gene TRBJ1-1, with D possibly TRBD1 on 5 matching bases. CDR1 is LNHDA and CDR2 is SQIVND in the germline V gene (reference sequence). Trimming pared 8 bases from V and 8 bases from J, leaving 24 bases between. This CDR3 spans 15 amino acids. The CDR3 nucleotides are TGTGCCAGTGAAAAATCCGGGGCAGGAGCACGAGAAGCTTTCTTT. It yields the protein CASEKSGAGAREAFF. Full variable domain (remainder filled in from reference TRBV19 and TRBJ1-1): DGGITQSPKYLFRKEGQNVTLSCEQNLNHDAMYWYRQDPGQGLRLIYYSQIVNDFQKGDIAEGYSVSREKKESFPLTVTSAQKNPTAFYLCASEKSGAGAREAFFGQGTRLTVV.

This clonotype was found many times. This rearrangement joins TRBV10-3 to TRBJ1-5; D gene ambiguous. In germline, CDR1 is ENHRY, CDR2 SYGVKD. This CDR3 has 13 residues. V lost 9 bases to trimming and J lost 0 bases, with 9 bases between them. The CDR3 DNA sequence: TGTGCCATGGCTGCAGCTAGCAATCAGCCCCAGCATTTT. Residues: CAMAAASNQPQHF.

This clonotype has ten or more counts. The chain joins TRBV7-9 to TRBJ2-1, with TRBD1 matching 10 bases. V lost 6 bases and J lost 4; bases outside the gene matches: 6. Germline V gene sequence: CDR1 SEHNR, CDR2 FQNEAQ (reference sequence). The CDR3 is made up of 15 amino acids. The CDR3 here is CASSPPGQGYNEQFF. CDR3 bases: TGTGCCAGCAGTCCCCCGGGACAGGGGTACAATGAGCAGTTCTTC.

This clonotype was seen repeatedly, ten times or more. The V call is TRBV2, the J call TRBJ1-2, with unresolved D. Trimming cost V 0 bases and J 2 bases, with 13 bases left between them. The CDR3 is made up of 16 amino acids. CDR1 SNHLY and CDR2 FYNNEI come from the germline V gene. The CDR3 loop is CASSEAEDFSNYGYTF. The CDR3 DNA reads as TGTGCCAGCAGTGAAGCTGAGGACTTCAGCAACTATGGCTACACCTTC.

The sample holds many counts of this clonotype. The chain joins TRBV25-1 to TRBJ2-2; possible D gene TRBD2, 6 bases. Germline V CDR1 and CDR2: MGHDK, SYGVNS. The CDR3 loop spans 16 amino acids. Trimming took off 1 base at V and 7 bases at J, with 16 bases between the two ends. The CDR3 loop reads CASSESLSGGSGELFF. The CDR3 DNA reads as TGTGCCAGCAGTGAATCTCTTAGCGGAGGGAGCGGGGAGCTGTTTTTT.

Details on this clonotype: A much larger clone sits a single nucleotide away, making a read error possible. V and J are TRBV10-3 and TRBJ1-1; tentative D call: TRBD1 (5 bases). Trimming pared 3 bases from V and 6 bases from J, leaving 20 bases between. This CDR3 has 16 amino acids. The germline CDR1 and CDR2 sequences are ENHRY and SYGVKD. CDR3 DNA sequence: TGTGCCATCAGTGAAGGGGCAGTGGACAATTTGTCTGAAGCTTTCTTT. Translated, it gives CAISEGAVDNLSEAFF.

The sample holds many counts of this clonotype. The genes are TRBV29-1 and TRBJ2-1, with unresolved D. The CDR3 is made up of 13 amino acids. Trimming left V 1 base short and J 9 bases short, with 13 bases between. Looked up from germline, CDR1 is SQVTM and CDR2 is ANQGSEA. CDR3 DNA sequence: TGCAGCGTTGAAGGTTTGTTGGGCGGTGAGCAGTTCTTC. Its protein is CSVEGLLGGEQFF.

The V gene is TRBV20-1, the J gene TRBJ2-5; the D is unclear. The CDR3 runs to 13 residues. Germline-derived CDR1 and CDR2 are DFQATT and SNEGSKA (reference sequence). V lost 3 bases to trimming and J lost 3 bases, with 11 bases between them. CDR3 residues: CSASRLSEETQYF. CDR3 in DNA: TGCAGTGCTAGTAGGTTATCAGAAGAGACCCAGTACTTC.

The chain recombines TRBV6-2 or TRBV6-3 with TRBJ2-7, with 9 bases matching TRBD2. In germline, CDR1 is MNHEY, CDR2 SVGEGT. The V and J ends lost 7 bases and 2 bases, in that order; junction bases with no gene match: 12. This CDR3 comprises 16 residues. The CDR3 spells CASTPLAGFTAYEQYF. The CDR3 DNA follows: TGTGCCAGCACCCCCCTAGCGGGATTCACCGCCTACGAGCAGTACTTC.

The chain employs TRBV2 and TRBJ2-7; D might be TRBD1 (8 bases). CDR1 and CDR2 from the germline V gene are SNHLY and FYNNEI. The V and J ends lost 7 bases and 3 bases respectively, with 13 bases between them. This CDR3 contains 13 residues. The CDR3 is CASNRGGVYEQYF. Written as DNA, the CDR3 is TGTGCCAGCAACAGGGGGGGGGTCTACGAGCAGTACTTC.

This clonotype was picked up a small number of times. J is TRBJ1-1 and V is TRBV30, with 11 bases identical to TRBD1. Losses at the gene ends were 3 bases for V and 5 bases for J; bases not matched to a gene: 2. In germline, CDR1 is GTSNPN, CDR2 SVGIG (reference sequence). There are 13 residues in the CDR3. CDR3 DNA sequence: TGTGCCTGGAGCGGGACAGGGGGGACTGAAGCTTTCTTT. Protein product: CAWSGTGGTEAFF.

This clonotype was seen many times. The CDR3 reads CSASAIEQYF. The CDR3, as DNA: TGCAGTGCTTCAGCTATCGAGCAGTACTTC. The chain is built from TRBV20-1 and TRBJ2-7; unclear D gene. CDR3 size: 10 residues. V was trimmed by 5 bases and J by 6 bases, leaving 8 bases between them. The germline CDR1 and CDR2 sequences are DFQATT and SNEGSKA (reference sequence).

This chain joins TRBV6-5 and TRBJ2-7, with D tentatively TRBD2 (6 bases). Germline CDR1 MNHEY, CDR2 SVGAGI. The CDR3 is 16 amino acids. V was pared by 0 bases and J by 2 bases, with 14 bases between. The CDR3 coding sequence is TGTGCCAGCAGTTACTCGGCCCGAGGAGGGGCCTACGAGCAGTACTTC. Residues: CASSYSARGGAYEQYF.

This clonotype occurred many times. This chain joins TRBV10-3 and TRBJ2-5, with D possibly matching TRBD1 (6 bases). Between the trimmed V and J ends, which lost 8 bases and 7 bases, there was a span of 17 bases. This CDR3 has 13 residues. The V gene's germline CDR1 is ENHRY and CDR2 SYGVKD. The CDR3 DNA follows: TGTGCCATCGGAAGGACAGACTCCTGGACCCAGTACTTC. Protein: CAIGRTDSWTQYF.

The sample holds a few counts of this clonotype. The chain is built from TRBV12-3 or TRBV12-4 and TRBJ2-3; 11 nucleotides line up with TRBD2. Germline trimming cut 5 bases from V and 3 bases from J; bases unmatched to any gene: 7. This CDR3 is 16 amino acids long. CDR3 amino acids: CASSPTSGSVTDTQYF. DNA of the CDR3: TGTGCCAGCAGTCCAACTAGCGGGAGCGTTACAGATACGCAGTATTTT.

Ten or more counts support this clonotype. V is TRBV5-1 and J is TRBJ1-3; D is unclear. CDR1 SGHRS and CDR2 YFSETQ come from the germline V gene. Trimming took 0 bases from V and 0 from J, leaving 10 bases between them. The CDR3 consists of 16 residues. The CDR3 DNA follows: TGCGCCAGCAGCTTGGAAGGCACCTCCTCTGGAAACACCATATATTTT. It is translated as CASSLEGTSSGNTIYF.

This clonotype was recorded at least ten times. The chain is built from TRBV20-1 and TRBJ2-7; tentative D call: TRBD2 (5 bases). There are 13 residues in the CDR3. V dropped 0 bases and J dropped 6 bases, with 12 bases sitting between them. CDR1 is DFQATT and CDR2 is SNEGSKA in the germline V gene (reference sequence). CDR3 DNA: TGCAGTGCTAGAGATTTAGTAGGAGGCGAGCAGTACTTC. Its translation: CSARDLVGGEQYF.

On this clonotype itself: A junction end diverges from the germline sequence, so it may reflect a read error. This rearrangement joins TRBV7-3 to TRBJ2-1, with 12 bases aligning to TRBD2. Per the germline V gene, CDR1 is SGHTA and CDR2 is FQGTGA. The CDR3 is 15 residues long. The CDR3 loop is CASSLGLAGYNEQSF. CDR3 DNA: TGTGCCAGCAGCTTAGGACTAGCGGGATACAATGAGCAGTCCTTC.

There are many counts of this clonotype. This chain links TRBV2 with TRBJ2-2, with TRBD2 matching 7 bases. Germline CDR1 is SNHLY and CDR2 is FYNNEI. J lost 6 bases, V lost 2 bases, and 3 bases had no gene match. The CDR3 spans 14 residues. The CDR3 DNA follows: TGTGCCAGCAGTGAAATGGCGGGGGCCGGGGAGCTGTTTTTT. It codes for CASSEMAGAGELFF.